This T cell receptor (beta chain) was recorded in a study of blood T cell repertoires in COVID-19. Turning to the study itself: Samples representing acute and convalescent COVID-19 were sourced from the United States, Italy and Spain.

As handled by the study authors: Amplification of reference gene primers provided the estimated nucleated cell counts. The protocol was immunoSEQ multiplex PCR, while the TCRdb copy is restricted to in-frame clones and leaves out a portion. V and J calls plus clone size are reproduced from that table; the DNA served to infer D and trimming. The sample holds roughly 200,000 clones; about 87% are singletons and the top ten take 2.5% to 3%. The sequence was obtained from a woman aged 25 to 39 who had recovered from COVID-19. Source material: PBMCs or T cells enriched from blood (not recorded which).

CDR3 nucleotides: TGCGCCAGCAGCCCCTCCTGGACAGGGGACCTCTACGAGCAGTACTTC. Residues: CASSPSWTGDLYEQYF. The chain combines TRBV4-3 with TRBJ2-7; 9 bases line up with TRBD1. V shed 4 bases and J 3 bases; nucleotides not matched to a gene: 10. Germline assignment: CDR1 LGHNA and CDR2 YSLEER. There are 16 residues in the CDR3.